This TCR beta chain stems from a study of T cells in Graves' hyperthyroidism and ophthalmopathy. Study findings and constraints: Separation of ophthalmopathy from stable hyperthyroidism was achieved by a 13 V-J model.

Researchers took RNA transcripts and amplified the TCR beta CDR3 regions from them. TCR CDR3 underwent first-round RT-PCR with the HTBI primer set. TCRdb itself ran the multiplex PCR reads through MiXCR, one entry per CDR3 protein. The data contain approximately 430,000 distinct CDR3 sequences, around 14% of them singletons. Germline V gene data show CDR1 as GTSNPN and CDR2 as SVGIG (reference sequence). J lost 5 bases, V lost 3 bases, and 7 bases had no gene match. The CDR3 is 16 amino acids. This clonotype has at least ten counts. Its antigen is currently unknown. J is TRBJ2-5 and V is TRBV30; 15 nucleotides align to TRBD2. Sequenced input: blood. The clonotype originates from a woman aged 18-29 years with Graves' hyperthyroidism. CDR3 nucleotides: TGTGCCTGGAGACCGGGACTAGCGGGGGGCCGGGAGACCCAGTACTTC. Protein sequence: CAWRPGLAGGRETQYF.